The next 32 T cell receptor beta chains were all read from a single sample in a study of T-cell reconstitution after alpha-beta-depleted transplantation in children. It was with unique molecular identifiers that the TCRbeta library was prepared. TCRdb reprocessed the PCR reads with MiXCR, giving one entry per CDR3 protein. The sample contains about 70,000 distinct CDR3 sequences, approximately 10% of which appear only once. Material: PBMCs, obtained before TCRalphabeta/CD19-depleted stem cell transplant. Source of these receptors: a boy younger than 18 with acute myeloid leukemia, due to receive a stem cell transplant.

In regard to this clonotype: A much larger clonotype is one base distant, so this may be a read error. The chain links TRBV6-5 to TRBJ2-7, with 14 bases that match TRBD2. The CDR3 is 15 residues long. The V gene's germline CDR1 is MNHEY and CDR2 SVGAGI. V shed 4 bases, J shed 9 bases, and the junction held 8 bases outside the gene matches. The CDR3 reads CASSSPGLAGVRQYF. DNA of the CDR3: TGTGCCAGCAGTTCTCCGGGACTAGCGGGAGTAAGGCAGTACTTC.

This clonotype was counted many times. The rearrangement uses TRBV7-6 and TRBJ2-3; D gene uncertain. The CDR3 consists of 11 residues. The germline gives CDR1 SGHVS, CDR2 FNYEAQ. V lost 5 bases and J lost 3, with 3 bases in between. The CDR3 DNA follows: TGTGCCAGCAGCAAAACAGATACGCAGTATTTT. Translation: CASSKTDTQYF.

The table lists this clonotype with many counts. J is TRBJ2-3 and V is TRBV27, with TRBD1 identical over 10 bases. In germline, CDR1 is MNHEY, CDR2 SMNVEV (reference sequence). V was pared by 5 bases and J by 5 bases, with 19 bases of the junction left unmatched. This CDR3 region has 19 residues. The CDR3: CASSRTRDRGVGTLDTQYF. CDR3 DNA sequence: TGTGCCAGCAGTCGCACCCGGGACAGGGGAGTGGGGACCTTAGATACGCAGTATTTT.

This clonotype occurred many times. The J gene is TRBJ1-6, the V gene TRBV6-5, with unresolved D. CDR3 length equals 14 residues. The V and J ends lost 6 bases and 10 bases respectively, with 16 bases between them. The germline CDR1 and CDR2 sequences are MNHEY and SVGAGI. The CDR3 DNA sequence: TGTGCCAGCAGCCGATCATGGGCTAACTCACCCCTCCACTTT. Amino acids: CASSRSWANSPLHF.

This clonotype was detected many times. The V gene is TRBV6-5, the J gene TRBJ2-2; D gene ambiguous. CDR1 and CDR2 from the germline V gene are MNHEY and SVGAGI. The V end lost 0 bases, the J end lost 6 bases, and 17 bases lay between the germline ends. This CDR3 has 17 amino acids. CDR3 nucleotide sequence: TGTGCCAGCAGTTACTCGATCGAACGGTCTGCCCCCGGGGAGCTGTTTTTT. It codes for CASSYSIERSAPGELFF.

In this sample, this clonotype turned up many times. The V gene is TRBV20-1, the J gene TRBJ2-7; TRBD2 aligns across 8 bases. The CDR3 totals 13 residues. CDR1 DFQATT and CDR2 SNEGSKA come from the germline V gene (reference sequence). Germline trimming cut 3 bases from V and 4 bases from J; bases unmatched to any gene: 5. CDR3 region: CSASGRAEYEQYF. The CDR3 bases are TGCAGTGCTAGCGGGAGGGCCGAGTACGAGCAGTACTTC.

In its sample, this clonotype was seen many times. The V and J genes are TRBV5-5 and TRBJ1-1, with TRBD1 matching over 9 bases. V shed 2 bases and J 1 base; nucleotides not matched to a gene: 6. Germline-derived CDR1 and CDR2 are SGHKS and YYEKEE (reference sequence). The CDR3 totals 16 residues. This CDR3 reads CASSLGTGLANTEAFF. CDR3 DNA sequence: TGTGCCAGCAGCTTAGGGACAGGGCTTGCGAACACTGAAGCTTTCTTT.

The sample holds many counts of this clonotype. The chain joins TRBV7-9 to TRBJ2-7; 8 positions match TRBD1. Germline V lookup: CDR1 SEHNR, CDR2 FQNEAQ (reference sequence). V shed 4 bases and J 3 bases; nucleotides not matched to a gene: 8. The CDR3 consists of 15 residues. CDR3 region: CASSSLGQGHYEQYF. DNA of the CDR3: TGTGCCAGCAGCTCCCTCGGACAGGGTCACTACGAGCAGTACTTC.

This clonotype was observed many times. The CDR3 sequence: CASSLFGRGDTQYF. In nucleotides, the CDR3 is TGTGCCAGCAGCTTATTCGGGAGGGGAGATACGCAGTATTTT. V usage is TRBV7-8 and J usage is TRBJ2-3; 8 bases are a match to TRBD2. J lost 5 bases, V lost 2 bases, and 3 bases had no gene match. This CDR3 has 14 residues. The V gene's germline CDR1 is SGHVS and CDR2 FQNEAQ.

For this clonotype: A much larger clone differs by one base, so this may be a read error. The chain employs TRBV7-6 and TRBJ2-5, with 7 bases identical to TRBD1. The CDR3 covers 16 residues. The germline gives CDR1 SGHVS, CDR2 FNYEAQ. The CDR3 loop is CASGLSGTDKQETQYF. Here the CDR3 DNA reads TGTGCCAGCGGCTTATCGGGGACAGACAAACAAGAGACCCAGTACTTC.

This clonotype was counted at least ten times. Mismatch with germline at one junction end may stem from a read error. The rearrangement joins TRBV20-1 to TRBJ2-3, with 10 bases that match TRBD2. CDR3 length: 15 amino acids. Germline V lookup: CDR1 DFQATT, CDR2 SNEGSKA (reference sequence). The CDR3 DNA follows: TGCAGTGCTAGTAAACTAGCGGGAAGCACCGATACGCAGTATTTT. Its protein product is CSASKLAGSTDTQYF.

This clonotype was counted ten times or more. The chain has TRBV4-3 and TRBJ2-6, with D possibly TRBD1 on 5 matching bases. Trimming removed 2 bases at V and 2 bases at J, with 10 bases between. This CDR3 contains 16 residues. From germline, CDR1 is LGHNA and CDR2 YSLEER. The CDR3: CASSQQGGPGANVLTF. Written as DNA, the CDR3 is TGCGCCAGCAGCCAACAGGGTGGGCCTGGGGCCAACGTCCTGACTTTC.

This clonotype was seen repeatedly, ten times or more. This sequence joins TRBV7-2 and TRBJ2-5; D possibly corresponds to TRBD2 (6 bases). This CDR3 has 15 residues. Germline CDR1 reads SGHTA; CDR2 reads FQGNSA. V lost 1 base and J 5 bases, leaving 14 bases between the germline ends. The CDR3 DNA reads as TGTGCCAGCAGCTTAGGACGGGGGTGGGGCGAGACCCAGTACTTC. This translates into CASSLGRGWGETQYF.

This clonotype was found many times. V gene TRBV6-5 combines with J gene TRBJ2-1; TRBD1 agrees at 7 bases. Germline lookup yields CDR1 MNHEY and CDR2 SVGAGI. The CDR3 contains 19 residues. J was trimmed by 8 bases and V by 4 bases; bases with no gene match: 23. The CDR3 nucleotides read TGTGCCAGCAGTTCCAGACCTTTGAGGACAGGCCACGACACGGATGAGCAGTTCTTC. This gives the protein CASSSRPLRTGHDTDEQFF.

The sample holds many counts of this clonotype. The rearrangement uses TRBV20-1 and TRBJ2-3, with D possibly matching TRBD2 (5 bases). V lost 0 bases, J lost 0 bases, and 16 bases lay in between. CDR3 size: 17 residues. CDR1 is DFQATT, CDR2 SNEGSKA, per germline (reference sequence). CDR3 protein: CSARDVRGPVSTDTQYF. CDR3 DNA sequence: TGCAGTGCTAGAGACGTTCGAGGGCCAGTAAGCACAGATACGCAGTATTTT.

This clonotype has at least ten counts. The rearrangement joins TRBV7-9 to TRBJ2-1; D perhaps matches TRBD1 (6 bases). This CDR3 contains 16 residues. V lost 4 bases, J lost 10 bases, and 23 bases lay in between. Germline lookup yields CDR1 SEHNR and CDR2 FQNEAQ (reference sequence). In DNA, the CDR3 is TGTGCCAGCAGCTCCTACCTGAAATATACAGGGCAGGAGCAGTTCTTC. Its protein is CASSSYLKYTGQEQFF. Together with reference TRBV7-9 and TRBJ2-1, the CDR3 gives the full variable domain: DTGVSQNPRHKITKRGQNVTFRCDPISEHNRLYWYRQTLGQGPEFLTYFQNEAQLEKSRLLSDRFSAERPKGSFSTLEIQRTEQGDSAMYLCASSSYLKYTGQEQFFGPGTRLTVL.

J is TRBJ2-6 and V is TRBV19, with D perhaps matching TRBD1 (6 bases). Trimming pared 5 bases from V and 6 bases from J, leaving 14 bases between. Germline lookup yields CDR1 LNHDA and CDR2 SQIVND (reference sequence). The CDR3 contains 15 residues. CDR3 bases: TGTGCCAGTAGTGTGACAGGTCTAGAGGCCAACGTCCTGACTTTC. This gives the protein CASSVTGLEANVLTF. The complete variable domain, with remaining parts taken from reference TRBV19 and TRBJ2-6, reads DGGITQSPKYLFRKEGQNVTLSCEQNLNHDAMYWYRQDPGQGLRLIYYSQIVNDFQKGDIAEGYSVSREKKESFPLTVTSAQKNPTAFYLCASSVTGLEANVLTFGAGSRLTVL.

This clonotype was counted many times. The chain combines TRBV20-1 with TRBJ2-5; D may correspond to TRBD1 or TRBD2 (5 bases each). Trimming removed 4 bases at V and 2 bases at J, with 14 bases between. There are 14 residues in the CDR3. CDR1 and CDR2 from the germline V gene are DFQATT and SNEGSKA (reference sequence). The CDR3 is CSANQGDHQETQYF. In nucleotides, the CDR3 is TGCAGTGCTAATCAAGGGGACCATCAAGAGACCCAGTACTTC.

The rearrangement joins TRBV5-5 to TRBJ1-5; D call uncertain. Germline CDR1 reads SGHKS; CDR2 reads YYEKEE (reference sequence). The CDR3 totals 15 residues. Trimming pared 0 bases from V and 5 bases from J, leaving 12 bases between. The CDR3 DNA is TGTGCCAGCAGCTTGGAACGGAGACGTGATCAGCCCCAGCATTTT. Protein product: CASSLERRRDQPQHF.

This clonotype was picked up a small number of times. This rearrangement joins TRBV3-1 to TRBJ2-7; 7 nucleotides align to TRBD2. Germline V gives CDR1 LGHDT, CDR2 YNNKEL (reference sequence). Trimming removed 7 bases from V and 2 bases from J; junction bases left unmatched: 8. The CDR3 length is 14 residues. Here the CDR3 DNA reads TGTGCCAGCATCAAAGGGGCGGGGGCCTACGAGCAGTACGTC. The encoded protein is CASIKGAGAYEQYV.

At least ten counts were recorded for this clonotype. The chain links TRBV12-3 or TRBV12-4 to TRBJ2-5, with TRBD2 matching over 8 bases. CDR3 length equals 13 residues. The V segment lost 6 bases and the J segment 1 base; nucleotides outside the gene matches: 1. CDR3: CASRLAAQETQYF. In DNA form, the CDR3 reads TGTGCCAGCAGACTAGCGGCCCAAGAGACCCAGTACTTC.

This clonotype has more than one count but fewer than ten. The chain is built from TRBV7-8 and TRBJ2-1; perhaps TRBD2 as D (7 bases). From germline, CDR1 is SGHVS and CDR2 FQNEAQ. This CDR3 has 20 residues. Trimming left V 3 bases short and J 5 bases short, with 29 bases between. The CDR3 coding sequence is TGTGCCAGCAGCTTTCCGGGTGGAGCGGGAATTAGTACAGGGCACAATGAGCAGTTCTTC. Protein sequence: CASSFPGGAGISTGHNEQFF.

This clonotype has ten or more counts. The rearrangement uses TRBV29-1 and TRBJ2-2; maybe TRBD2 (6 bases). Trimming removed 5 bases at V and 2 bases at J, with 12 bases between. The CDR3 contains 14 residues. From germline, CDR1 is SQVTM and CDR2 ANQGSEA. DNA for the CDR3: TGCAGCGTTAGGCGGGGAGAAAACACCGGGGAGCTGTTTTTT. This gives the protein CSVRRGENTGELFF.

This clonotype was seen at least ten times. This chain connects TRBV5-1 to TRBJ1-2, with D hard to call. The CDR3 is 13 amino acids. In germline, CDR1 is SGHRS, CDR2 YFSETQ. Trimming cost V 3 bases and J 8 bases, with 14 bases left between them. CDR3 DNA: TGCGCCAGCAGCTCCCCCGGTCCGAGGGGCTACACCTTC. Amino acid sequence: CASSSPGPRGYTF.

This clonotype was seen ten or more times. The chain has TRBV7-2 and TRBJ2-7; D gene uncertain. Germline V gene data show CDR1 as SGHTA and CDR2 as FQGNSA. V lost 5 bases and J lost 2, with 10 bases in between. This CDR3 region has 13 residues. The CDR3 loop reads CASSPGYPYEQYV. The DNA for the CDR3 is TGTGCCAGCAGCCCAGGCTACCCCTACGAGCAGTACGTC.

This clonotype showed up many times. V gene TRBV14 combines with J gene TRBJ1-6, with D possibly matching TRBD1 (6 bases). The CDR3 has 13 residues. Germline V gives CDR1 SGHDN, CDR2 FVKESK. Trimming removed 3 bases from V and 15 bases from J, with 15 bases in between. CDR3: CASSQATGILLHF. The CDR3 DNA is TGTGCCAGCAGCCAGGCGACAGGAATTCTCCTCCACTTT.

This clonotype was recorded many times. An end of the junction does not agree with germline; a read error may underlie this. This chain joins TRBV7-7 and TRBJ2-1, with D maybe TRBD2 (5 bases). Looked up from germline, CDR1 is SSHAT and CDR2 is FNYEAQ (reference sequence). The CDR3 sequence is 15 residues long. CDR3 coding DNA: TGTGCTAGCAGCGTTAGCGTGACCTCCTACAATGAGCAGTTCTTC. This sequence encodes CASSVSVTSYNEQFF.

The gene calls are TRBV20-1 and TRBJ2-1; D is perhaps TRBD2 (6 bases). V lost 2 bases and J lost 2, with 22 bases in between. CDR1 is DFQATT and CDR2 is SNEGSKA in the germline V gene (reference sequence). CDR3 length equals 18 residues. The CDR3, as DNA: TGCAGTGCTAGACTCGTGGGTGGAGGGCGGGATCCCTACAATGAGCAGTTCTTC. Its translation: CSARLVGGGRDPYNEQFF.

This clonotype has more than one count but fewer than ten. This chain links TRBV6-5 with TRBJ1-2, with 7 bases that match TRBD1. There are 14 residues in the CDR3. Germline CDR1 reads MNHEY; CDR2 reads SVGAGI. V lost 0 bases to trimming and J lost 8 bases; unmatched junction nucleotides: 6. This CDR3 is CASSYSRPGGGYTF. The CDR3 nucleotides are TGTGCCAGCAGTTACTCGAGGCCAGGGGGGGGCTACACCTTC.

This clonotype has a count of ten or more. The chain is built from TRBV5-6 and TRBJ2-7, with TRBD1 matching over 7 bases. V lost 2 bases, J lost 5 bases, and 10 bases stayed unmatched. The CDR3 has 15 amino acids. The germline CDR1 and CDR2 sequences are SGHDT and YYEEEE. The CDR3 loop reads CASSLSQGPRDEQYF. For the CDR3, the DNA is TGTGCCAGCAGCTTATCACAGGGGCCCCGGGACGAGCAGTACTTC.

This rearrangement joins TRBV4-2 to TRBJ2-5, with D maybe TRBD1 (7 bases). This CDR3 has 16 amino acids. The germline V gene has CDR1 LGHNA and CDR2 YNFKEQ. V was shortened by 0 bases and J by 4 bases, with 15 bases between the two germline ends. The CDR3 spells CASSQELPGGGETQYF. CDR3 in DNA: TGTGCCAGCAGCCAAGAATTGCCAGGGGGAGGAGAGACCCAGTACTTC.

This clonotype has a count of ten or more. The chain has TRBV12-3 or TRBV12-4 and TRBJ2-7, with D tentatively TRBD2 (5 bases). V lost 6 bases to trimming and J lost 7 bases, with 16 bases between them. This CDR3 region has 13 residues. CDR3 protein: CASRDPARREQYF. As DNA, the CDR3 is TGTGCCAGCAGGGATCCAGCCAGGAGGGAGCAGTACTTC.